This record covers a single T cell receptor (beta chain). Primers for the PCR totalled 60 Vbeta and 13 Jbeta. Here immunoSEQ multiplex PCR was the method, and the copy in TCRdb shows in-frame clones only, minus some. The data contain about 91,000 clones, about 89% of them singletons. The data are from a study of cytomegalovirus exposure and HLA in healthy donors. The donors (healthy individuals) were bone marrow donors. CDR1 and CDR2 from the germline V gene are MNHNS and SASEGT. This CDR3 comprises 17 residues. The V gene lost 2 bases and the J gene lost 4 bases, with 20 bases spanning the gap. The TCR comes from a man aged 30 to 39 in good health and CMV-seropositive. The V call is TRBV6-1, the J call TRBJ1-2; D is ambiguous. What was sequenced was PBMCs. This CDR3 reads CASSELRQLDFFYGYTF. In DNA form, the CDR3 reads TGTGCCAGCAGTGAATTAAGGCAGCTAGACTTTTTCTATGGCTACACCTTC.